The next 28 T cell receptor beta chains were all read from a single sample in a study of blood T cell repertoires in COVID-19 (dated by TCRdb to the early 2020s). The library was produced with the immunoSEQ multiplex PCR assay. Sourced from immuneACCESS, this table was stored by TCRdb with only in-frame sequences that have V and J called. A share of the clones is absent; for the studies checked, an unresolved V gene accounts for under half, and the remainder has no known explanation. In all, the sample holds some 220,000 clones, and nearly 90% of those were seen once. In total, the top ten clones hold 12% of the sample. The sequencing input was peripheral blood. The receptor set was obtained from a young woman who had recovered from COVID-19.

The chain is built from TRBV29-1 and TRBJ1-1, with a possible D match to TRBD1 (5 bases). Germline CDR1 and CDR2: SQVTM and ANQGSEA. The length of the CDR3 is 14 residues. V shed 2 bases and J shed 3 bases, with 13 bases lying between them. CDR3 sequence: CSVELGGVDTEAFF. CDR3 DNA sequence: TGCAGCGTTGAATTGGGAGGGGTGGACACTGAAGCTTTCTTT. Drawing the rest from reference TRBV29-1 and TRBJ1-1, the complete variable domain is SAVISQKPSRDICQRGTSLTIQCQVDSQVTMMFWYRQQPGQSLTLIATANQGSEATYESGFVIDKFPISRPNLTFSTLTVSNMSPEDSSIYLCSVELGGVDTEAFFGQGTRLTVV.

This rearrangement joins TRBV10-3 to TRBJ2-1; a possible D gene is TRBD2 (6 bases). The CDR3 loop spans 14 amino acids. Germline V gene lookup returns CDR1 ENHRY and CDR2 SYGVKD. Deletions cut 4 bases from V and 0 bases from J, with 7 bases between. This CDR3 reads CAISVDYSYNEQFF. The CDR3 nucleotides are TGTGCCATCAGTGTGGACTACTCCTACAATGAGCAGTTCTTC.

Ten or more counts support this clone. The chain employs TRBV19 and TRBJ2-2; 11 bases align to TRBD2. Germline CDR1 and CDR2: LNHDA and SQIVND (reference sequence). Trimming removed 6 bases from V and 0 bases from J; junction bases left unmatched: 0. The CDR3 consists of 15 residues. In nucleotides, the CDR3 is TGTGCCAGTAGGGGACTAGCGGCGAACACCGGGGAGCTGTTTTTT. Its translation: CASRGLAANTGELFF.

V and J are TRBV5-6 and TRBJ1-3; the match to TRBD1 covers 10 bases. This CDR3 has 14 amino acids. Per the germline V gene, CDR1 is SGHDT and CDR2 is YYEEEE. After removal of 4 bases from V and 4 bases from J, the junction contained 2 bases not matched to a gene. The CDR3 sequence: CASSGTGDGNTIYF. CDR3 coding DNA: TGTGCCAGCAGCGGGACAGGGGACGGAAACACCATATATTTT.

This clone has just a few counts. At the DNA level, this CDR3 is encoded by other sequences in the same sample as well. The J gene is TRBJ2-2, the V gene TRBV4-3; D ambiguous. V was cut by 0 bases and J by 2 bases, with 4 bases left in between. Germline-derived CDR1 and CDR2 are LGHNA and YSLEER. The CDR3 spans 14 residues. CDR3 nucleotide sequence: TGCGCCAGCAGCCAAGATCTCAACACCGGGGAGCTGTTTTTT. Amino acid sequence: CASSQDLNTGELFF.

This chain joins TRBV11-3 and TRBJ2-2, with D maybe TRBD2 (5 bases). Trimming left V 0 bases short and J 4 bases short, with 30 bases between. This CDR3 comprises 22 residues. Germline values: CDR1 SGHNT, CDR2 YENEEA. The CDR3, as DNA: TGTGCCAGCAGCTTAGATTACCTCATTCTCGGGCTAGCACACGAGAGCACCGGGGAGCTGTTTTTT. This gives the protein CASSLDYLILGLAHESTGELFF.

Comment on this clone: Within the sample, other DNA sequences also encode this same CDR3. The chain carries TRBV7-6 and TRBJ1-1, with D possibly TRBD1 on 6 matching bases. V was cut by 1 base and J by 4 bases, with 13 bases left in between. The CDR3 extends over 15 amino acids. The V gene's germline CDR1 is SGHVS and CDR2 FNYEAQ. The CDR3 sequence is CASSLGGGGGTEAFF. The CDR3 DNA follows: TGTGCCAGCAGCTTAGGTGGGGGCGGGGGCACTGAAGCTTTCTTT. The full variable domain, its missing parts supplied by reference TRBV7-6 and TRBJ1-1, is GAGVSQSPRYKVTKRGQDVALRCDPISGHVSLYWYRQALGQGPEFLTYFNYEAQQDKSGLPNDRFSAERPEGSISTLTIQRTEQRDSAMYRCASSLGGGGGTEAFFGQGTRLTVV.

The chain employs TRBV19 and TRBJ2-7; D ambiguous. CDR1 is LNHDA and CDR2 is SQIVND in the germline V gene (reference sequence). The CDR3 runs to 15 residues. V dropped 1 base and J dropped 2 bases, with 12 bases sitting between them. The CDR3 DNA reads TGTGCCAGTAGTATAGTACCAGCGCCTACCTACGAGCAGTACTTC. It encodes CASSIVPAPTYEQYF.

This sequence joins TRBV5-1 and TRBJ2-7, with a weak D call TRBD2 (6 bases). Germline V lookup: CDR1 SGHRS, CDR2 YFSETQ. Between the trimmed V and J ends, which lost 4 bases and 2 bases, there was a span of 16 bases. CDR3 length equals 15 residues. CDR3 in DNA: TGCGCCAGCAGCCTTTACCCCGGGAGCCCCTACGAGCAGTACTTC. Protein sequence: CASSLYPGSPYEQYF.

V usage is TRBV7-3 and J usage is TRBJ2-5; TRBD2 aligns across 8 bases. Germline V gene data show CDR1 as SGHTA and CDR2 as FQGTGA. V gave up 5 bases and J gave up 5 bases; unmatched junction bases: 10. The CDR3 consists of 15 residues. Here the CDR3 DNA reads TGTGCCAGCAGCATAGGGGCGGGAGGCGGGGAGACCCAGTACTTC. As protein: CASSIGAGGGETQYF.

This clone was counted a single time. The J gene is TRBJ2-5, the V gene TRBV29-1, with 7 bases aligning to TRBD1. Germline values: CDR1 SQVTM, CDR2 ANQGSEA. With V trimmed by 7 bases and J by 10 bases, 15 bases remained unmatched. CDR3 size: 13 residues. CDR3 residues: CSAYRDPRGIQYF. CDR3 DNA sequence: TGCAGCGCCTACCGGGACCCCAGGGGGATCCAGTACTTC.

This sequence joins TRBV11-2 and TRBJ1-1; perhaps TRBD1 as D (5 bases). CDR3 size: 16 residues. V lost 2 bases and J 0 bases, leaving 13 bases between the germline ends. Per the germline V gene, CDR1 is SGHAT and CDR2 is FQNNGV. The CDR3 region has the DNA TGTGCCAGCAGCTTACCCCGACAGCTTCTGAACACTGAAGCTTTCTTT. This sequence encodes CASSLPRQLLNTEAFF.

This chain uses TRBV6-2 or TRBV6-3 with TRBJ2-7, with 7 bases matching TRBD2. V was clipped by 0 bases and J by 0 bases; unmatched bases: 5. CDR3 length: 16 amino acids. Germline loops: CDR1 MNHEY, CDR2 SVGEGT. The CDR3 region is CASSYSRPSGSYEQYF. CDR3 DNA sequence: TGTGCCAGCAGTTACTCGAGGCCTAGCGGCTCCTACGAGCAGTACTTC.

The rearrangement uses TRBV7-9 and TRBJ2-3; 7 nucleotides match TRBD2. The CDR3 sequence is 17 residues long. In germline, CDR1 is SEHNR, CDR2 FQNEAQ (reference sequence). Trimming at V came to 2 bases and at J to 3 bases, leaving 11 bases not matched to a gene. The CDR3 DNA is TGTGCCAGCAGCTTATTTTTCGGCGGGAGTAGGACAGATACGCAGTATTTT. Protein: CASSLFFGGSRTDTQYF.

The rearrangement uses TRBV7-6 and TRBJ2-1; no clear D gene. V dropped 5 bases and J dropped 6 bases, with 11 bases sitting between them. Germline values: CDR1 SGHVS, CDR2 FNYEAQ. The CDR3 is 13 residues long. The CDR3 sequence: CASSPETGNEQFF. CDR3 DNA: TGTGCCAGCAGCCCTGAAACGGGCAATGAGCAGTTCTTC.

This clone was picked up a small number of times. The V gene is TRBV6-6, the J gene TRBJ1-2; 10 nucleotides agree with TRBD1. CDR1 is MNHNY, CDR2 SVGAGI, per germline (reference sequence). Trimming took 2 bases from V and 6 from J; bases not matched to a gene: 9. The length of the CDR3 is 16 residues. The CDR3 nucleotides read TGTGCCAGCAGTTACGGGACAGGGGATTTTCGCGATGGCTACACCTTC. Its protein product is CASSYGTGDFRDGYTF.

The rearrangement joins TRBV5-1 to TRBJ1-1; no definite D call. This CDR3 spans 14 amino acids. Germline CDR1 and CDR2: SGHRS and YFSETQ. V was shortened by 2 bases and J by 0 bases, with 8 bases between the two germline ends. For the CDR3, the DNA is TGCGCCAGCAGCTTCGGTGATGTGAACACTGAAGCTTTCTTT. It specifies CASSFGDVNTEAFF.

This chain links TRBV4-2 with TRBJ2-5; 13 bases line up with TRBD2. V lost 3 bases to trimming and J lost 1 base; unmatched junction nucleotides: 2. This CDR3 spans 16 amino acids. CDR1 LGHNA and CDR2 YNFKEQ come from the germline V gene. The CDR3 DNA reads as TGTGCCAGCAGCCAGGGACTAGCGGGACTCCAAGAGACCCAGTACTTC. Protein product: CASSQGLAGLQETQYF.

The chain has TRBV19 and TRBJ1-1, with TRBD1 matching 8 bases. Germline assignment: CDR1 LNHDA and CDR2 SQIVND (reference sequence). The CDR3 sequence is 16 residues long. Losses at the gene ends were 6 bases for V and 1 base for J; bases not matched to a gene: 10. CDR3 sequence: CASRELQGVRNTEAFF. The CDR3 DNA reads TGTGCCAGTAGGGAGTTACAGGGGGTTAGGAACACTGAAGCTTTCTTT.

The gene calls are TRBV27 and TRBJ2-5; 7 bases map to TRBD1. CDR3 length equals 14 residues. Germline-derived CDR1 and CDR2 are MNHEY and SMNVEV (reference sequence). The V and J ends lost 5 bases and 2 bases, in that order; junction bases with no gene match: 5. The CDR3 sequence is CASSPLQGQETQYF. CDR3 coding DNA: TGTGCCAGCAGTCCACTACAGGGGCAAGAGACCCAGTACTTC.

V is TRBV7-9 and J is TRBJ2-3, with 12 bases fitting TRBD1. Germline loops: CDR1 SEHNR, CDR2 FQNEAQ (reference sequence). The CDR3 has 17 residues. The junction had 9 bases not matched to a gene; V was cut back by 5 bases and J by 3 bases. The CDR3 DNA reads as TGTGCCAGCAGCCAGGCCCTGGGACAGGGGGCAACAGATACGCAGTATTTT. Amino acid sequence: CASSQALGQGATDTQYF.

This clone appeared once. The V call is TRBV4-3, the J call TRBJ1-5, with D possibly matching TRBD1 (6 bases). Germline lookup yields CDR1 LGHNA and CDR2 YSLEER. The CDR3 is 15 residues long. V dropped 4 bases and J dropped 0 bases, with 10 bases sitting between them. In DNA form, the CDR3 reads TGCGCCAGCAGCCTTCACAGGGTTAGCAATCAGCCCCAGCATTTT. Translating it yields CASSLHRVSNQPQHF.

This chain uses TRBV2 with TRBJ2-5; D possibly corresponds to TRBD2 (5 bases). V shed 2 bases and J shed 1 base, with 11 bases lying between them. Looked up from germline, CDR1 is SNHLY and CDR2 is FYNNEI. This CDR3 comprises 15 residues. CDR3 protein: CASSESGSIQETQYF. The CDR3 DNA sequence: TGTGCCAGCAGTGAATCTGGGAGCATCCAAGAGACCCAGTACTTC.

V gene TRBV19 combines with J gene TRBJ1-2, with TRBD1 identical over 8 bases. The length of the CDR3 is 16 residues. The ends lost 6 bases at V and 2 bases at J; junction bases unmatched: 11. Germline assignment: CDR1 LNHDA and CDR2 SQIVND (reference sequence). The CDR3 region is CASRRTGPELNYGYTF. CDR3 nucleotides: TGTGCCAGTAGAAGGACAGGGCCGGAATTAAACTATGGCTACACCTTC.

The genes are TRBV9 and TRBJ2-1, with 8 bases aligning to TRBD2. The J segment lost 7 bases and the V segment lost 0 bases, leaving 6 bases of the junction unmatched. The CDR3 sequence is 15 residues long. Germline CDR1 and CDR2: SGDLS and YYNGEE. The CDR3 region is CASSVVSGARNEQFF. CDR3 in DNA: TGTGCCAGCAGCGTAGTTAGCGGGGCCCGTAATGAGCAGTTCTTC. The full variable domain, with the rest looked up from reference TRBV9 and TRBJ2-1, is DSGVTQTPKHLITATGQRVTLRCSPRSGDLSVYWYQQSLDQGLQFLIQYYNGEERAKGNILERFSAQQFPDLHSELNLSSLELGDSALYFCASSVVSGARNEQFFGPGTRLTVL.

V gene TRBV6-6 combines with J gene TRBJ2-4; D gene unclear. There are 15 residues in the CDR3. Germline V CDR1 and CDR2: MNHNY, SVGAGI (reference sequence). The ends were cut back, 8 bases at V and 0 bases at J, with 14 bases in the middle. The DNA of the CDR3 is TGTGCCAGCCCAAATAGAAGCTTAGCCAAAAACATTCAGTACTTC. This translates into CASPNRSLAKNIQYF.

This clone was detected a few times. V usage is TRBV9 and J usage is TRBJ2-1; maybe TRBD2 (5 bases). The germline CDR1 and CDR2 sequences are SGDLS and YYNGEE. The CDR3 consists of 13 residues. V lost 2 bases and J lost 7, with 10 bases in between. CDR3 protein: CASSVNSANEQFF. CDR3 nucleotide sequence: TGTGCCAGCAGCGTGAATAGCGCAAATGAGCAGTTCTTC.

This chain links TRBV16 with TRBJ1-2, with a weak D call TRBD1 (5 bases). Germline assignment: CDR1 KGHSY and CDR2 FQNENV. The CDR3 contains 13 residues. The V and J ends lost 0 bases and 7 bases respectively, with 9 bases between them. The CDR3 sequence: CASSQSGRVGYTF. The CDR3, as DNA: TGTGCCAGCAGCCAATCGGGCAGGGTTGGCTACACCTTC.